Presented here are 18 T cell receptor beta chains from one specimen sequenced in a study of beta chain features in type 1 diabetes. Of the isolated RNA, all was reverse transcribed, and so the sequenced material was expressed TCRB transcripts. TCRdb's copy holds only in-frame clones and misses some; the assay was immunoSEQ multiplex PCR. The sample holds about 470,000 clones; 30% are singletons and the top ten take around 0.065%. The specimen was naive CD4+ T cells from blood. The source is a man between 18 and 35 years old in good health.

The chain couples TRBV10-3 to TRBJ2-5; D unclear. Germline lookup yields CDR1 ENHRY and CDR2 SYGVKD. The V and J ends lost 2 bases and 3 bases respectively, with 10 bases between them. The CDR3 runs to 14 residues. Written as DNA, the CDR3 is TGTGCCATCAGTGAGCGAGGAGCCGAAGAGACCCAGTACTTC. Amino acid sequence: CAISERGAEETQYF.

This clone came up a few times. This chain uses TRBV6-5 with TRBJ2-3, with D possibly being TRBD2 (5 bases). The V and J ends lost 6 bases and 2 bases respectively, with 12 bases between them. The CDR3 is made up of 14 amino acids. Germline CDR1 is MNHEY and CDR2 is SVGAGI. CDR3 amino acids: CASRPPGYTDTQYF. The CDR3 nucleotides are TGTGCCAGCAGACCACCGGGATACACAGATACGCAGTATTTT.

The DNA of the CDR3 is TGTGCCAGCAGTGAACCACCGGGACAGGGGTCGGCCGGGGAGCTGTTTTTT. Translation: CASSEPPGQGSAGELFF. The chain uses TRBV25-1 and TRBJ2-2, with TRBD1 identical over 10 bases. The CDR3 runs to 17 residues. Looked up from germline, CDR1 is MGHDK and CDR2 is SYGVNS. V trimming: 2 bases; J trimming: 6 bases; junction bases outside the gene matches: 9.

This clone has only a few counts. This chain links TRBV30 with TRBJ2-1; 8 bases are shared with TRBD1. Germline CDR1 GTSNPN, CDR2 SVGIG (reference sequence). J gave up 11 bases and V 3 bases, and 18 bases lay outside the gene matches. The CDR3 is made up of 16 amino acids. The CDR3 spells CAWSSLPGGARGQQFF. In nucleotides, the CDR3 is TGTGCCTGGAGCTCTCTCCCAGGGGGCGCCCGGGGGCAGCAGTTCTTC.

The chain carries TRBV30 and TRBJ2-1; possibly TRBD1 for D (6 bases). CDR1 and CDR2 from the germline V gene are GTSNPN and SVGIG (reference sequence). V lost 0 bases and J lost 6, with 12 bases in between. The CDR3 consists of 14 residues. The CDR3 coding sequence is TGTGCCTGGAGTGTACAGGGCCGGCGCAATGAGCAGTTCTTC. As protein: CAWSVQGRRNEQFF.

The chain uses TRBV6-1 and TRBJ2-5; D possibly corresponds to TRBD2 (5 bases). Trimming cost V 7 bases and J 4 bases, with 7 bases left between them. Per the germline V gene, CDR1 is MNHNS and CDR2 is SASEGT. The CDR3 has 11 residues. In nucleotides, the CDR3 is TGTGCCAGCACGGCGGGAGAGACCCAGTACTTC. It is translated as CASTAGETQYF.

The chain recombines TRBV11-2 with TRBJ1-5; 10 nucleotides agree with TRBD1. CDR3 length: 16 amino acids. Trimming cost V 1 base and J 3 bases; bases outside gene matches: 3. Germline lookup yields CDR1 SGHAT and CDR2 FQNNGV. The CDR3 nucleotides read TGTGCCAGCAGCTTAGGGGACAGGGGATTCAATCAGCCCCAGCATTTT. Translated, it gives CASSLGDRGFNQPQHF.

The CDR3 loop reads CASSHGLAVGEQYF. The CDR3 bases are TGTGCCAGCAGCCACGGACTAGCGGTCGGCGAGCAGTACTTC. The chain carries TRBV14 and TRBJ2-7; 10 nucleotides agree with TRBD2. Germline values: CDR1 SGHDN, CDR2 FVKESK. This CDR3 is 14 amino acids long. The V gene end was trimmed by 3 bases and the J gene end by 6 bases; junction bases not matched to a gene: 5.

This clone was counted only a few times. The chain couples TRBV7-9 to TRBJ1-1; D ambiguous. This CDR3 is built from 15 residues. Between the trimmed V and J ends, which lost 4 bases and 1 base, there was a span of 13 bases. Looked up from germline, CDR1 is SEHNR and CDR2 is FQNEAQ (reference sequence). Here the CDR3 reads CASSSGENRNTEAFF. CDR3 DNA sequence: TGTGCCAGCAGCTCCGGCGAAAACAGGAACACTGAAGCTTTCTTT. The full variable domain, rest sourced from reference TRBV7-9 and TRBJ1-1, is DTGVSQNPRHKITKRGQNVTFRCDPISEHNRLYWYRQTLGQGPEFLTYFQNEAQLEKSRLLSDRFSAERPKGSFSTLEIQRTEQGDSAMYLCASSSGENRNTEAFFGQGTRLTVV.

This clone was counted once. The chain combines TRBV7-8 with TRBJ2-1, with 12 bases lining up with TRBD2. In germline, CDR1 is SGHVS, CDR2 FQNEAQ. The CDR3 spans 16 residues. The trim removed 2 bases at V and 5 bases at J, leaving 4 bases unmatched. The CDR3 nucleotides read TGTGCCAGCAGCTTACTAGCGGGAGGGCGTAACAATGAGCAGTTCTTC. Translating it yields CASSLLAGGRNNEQFF.

J is TRBJ2-1 and V is TRBV9, with D unresolved. Germline assignment: CDR1 SGDLS and CDR2 YYNGEE. The V end lost 4 bases, the J end lost 2 bases, and 13 bases lay between the germline ends. The CDR3 length is 15 residues. CDR3 DNA sequence: TGTGCCAGCAGCCCTCAGTCCCCAGCCTACAATGAGCAGTTCTTC. It is translated as CASSPQSPAYNEQFF.

A few counts support this clone. CDR3 nucleotide sequence: TGTGCCTGGAACGGGCCGGGACAGGGCTATTCGAATGAGCAGTTCTTC. Translated: CAWNGPGQGYSNEQFF. The chain carries TRBV30 and TRBJ2-1; 9 nucleotides align to TRBD1. Germline V CDR1 and CDR2: GTSNPN, SVGIG (reference sequence). The length of the CDR3 is 16 residues. V trimming: 4 bases; J trimming: 7 bases; junction bases outside the gene matches: 14. Based on the CDR3 plus reference TRBV30 and TRBJ2-1, the full variable domain is SQTIHQWPATLVQPVGSPLSLECTVEGTSNPNLYWYRQAAGRGLQLLFYSVGIGQISSEVPQNLSASRPQDRQFILSSKKLLLSDSGFYLCAWNGPGQGYSNEQFFGPGTRLTVL.

This chain's CDR3 is CASSQVLIERRFF. The CDR3 DNA sequence: TGCGCCAGCAGCCAAGTTCTAATCGAACGGCGGTTCTTC. The genes are TRBV4-1 and TRBJ2-1, with D hard to call. CDR1 is MGHRA and CDR2 is YSYEKL in the germline V gene. CDR3 length: 13 residues. V lost 1 base and J 15 bases, leaving 16 bases between the germline ends.

About this clone: Since the CDR3 does not end with the conserved phenylalanine or tryptophan, this likely comes from a read error. The limits of the CDR3 on the DNA are not certain, so only TCRdb's listed CDR3 is given. The rearrangement joins TRBV30 to TRBJ2-7; the table's D call, TRBD2, was not checked against the DNA. Termini included, the CDR3 measures 14 amino acids. Germline CDR1 reads GTSNPN; CDR2 reads SVGIG (reference sequence). The CDR3 spells CAWSDSSPTEDFFI.

The chain recombines TRBV6-5 with TRBJ2-7; TRBD2 might be the D (6 bases). The germline CDR1 and CDR2 sequences are MNHEY and SVGAGI. The V end lost 8 bases, the J end lost 6 bases, and 11 bases lay between the germline ends. The CDR3 runs to 11 residues. DNA of the CDR3: TGTGCCAGCCTGGGGAGGTCCGAGCAGTACTTC. The encoded protein is CASLGRSEQYF.

This chain uses TRBV7-2 with TRBJ2-1; D is undetermined. Germline CDR1 reads SGHTA; CDR2 reads FQGNSA. The V end was cut by 1 base, the J end by 7 bases, with 8 bases between. The CDR3 is 13 residues long. In nucleotides, the CDR3 is TGTGCCAGCAGCTTAGACGGAAGGAATGAGCAGTTCTTC. Its translation is CASSLDGRNEQFF.

In its sample, this clone was seen a few times. V and J are TRBV25-1 and TRBJ2-1, with 7 bases matching TRBD2. J was trimmed by 10 bases and V by 2 bases; bases with no gene match: 8. The CDR3 extends over 14 amino acids. Germline V gene sequence: CDR1 MGHDK, CDR2 SYGVNS. CDR3 sequence (DNA): TGTGCCAGCAGTGAAGCTAGCGGAACTCCCGAGCAGTTCTTC. It is translated as CASSEASGTPEQFF.

The genes are TRBV2 and TRBJ2-5; D not certain. Trimming shortened V by 6 bases and J by 4 bases, and 15 bases separated the two germline ends. Germline CDR1 SNHLY, CDR2 FYNNEI. The CDR3 length is 14 residues. Here the CDR3 reads CASSVDHGGETQYF. CDR3 nucleotide sequence: TGTGCCAGCAGCGTGGATCATGGTGGAGAGACCCAGTACTTC.